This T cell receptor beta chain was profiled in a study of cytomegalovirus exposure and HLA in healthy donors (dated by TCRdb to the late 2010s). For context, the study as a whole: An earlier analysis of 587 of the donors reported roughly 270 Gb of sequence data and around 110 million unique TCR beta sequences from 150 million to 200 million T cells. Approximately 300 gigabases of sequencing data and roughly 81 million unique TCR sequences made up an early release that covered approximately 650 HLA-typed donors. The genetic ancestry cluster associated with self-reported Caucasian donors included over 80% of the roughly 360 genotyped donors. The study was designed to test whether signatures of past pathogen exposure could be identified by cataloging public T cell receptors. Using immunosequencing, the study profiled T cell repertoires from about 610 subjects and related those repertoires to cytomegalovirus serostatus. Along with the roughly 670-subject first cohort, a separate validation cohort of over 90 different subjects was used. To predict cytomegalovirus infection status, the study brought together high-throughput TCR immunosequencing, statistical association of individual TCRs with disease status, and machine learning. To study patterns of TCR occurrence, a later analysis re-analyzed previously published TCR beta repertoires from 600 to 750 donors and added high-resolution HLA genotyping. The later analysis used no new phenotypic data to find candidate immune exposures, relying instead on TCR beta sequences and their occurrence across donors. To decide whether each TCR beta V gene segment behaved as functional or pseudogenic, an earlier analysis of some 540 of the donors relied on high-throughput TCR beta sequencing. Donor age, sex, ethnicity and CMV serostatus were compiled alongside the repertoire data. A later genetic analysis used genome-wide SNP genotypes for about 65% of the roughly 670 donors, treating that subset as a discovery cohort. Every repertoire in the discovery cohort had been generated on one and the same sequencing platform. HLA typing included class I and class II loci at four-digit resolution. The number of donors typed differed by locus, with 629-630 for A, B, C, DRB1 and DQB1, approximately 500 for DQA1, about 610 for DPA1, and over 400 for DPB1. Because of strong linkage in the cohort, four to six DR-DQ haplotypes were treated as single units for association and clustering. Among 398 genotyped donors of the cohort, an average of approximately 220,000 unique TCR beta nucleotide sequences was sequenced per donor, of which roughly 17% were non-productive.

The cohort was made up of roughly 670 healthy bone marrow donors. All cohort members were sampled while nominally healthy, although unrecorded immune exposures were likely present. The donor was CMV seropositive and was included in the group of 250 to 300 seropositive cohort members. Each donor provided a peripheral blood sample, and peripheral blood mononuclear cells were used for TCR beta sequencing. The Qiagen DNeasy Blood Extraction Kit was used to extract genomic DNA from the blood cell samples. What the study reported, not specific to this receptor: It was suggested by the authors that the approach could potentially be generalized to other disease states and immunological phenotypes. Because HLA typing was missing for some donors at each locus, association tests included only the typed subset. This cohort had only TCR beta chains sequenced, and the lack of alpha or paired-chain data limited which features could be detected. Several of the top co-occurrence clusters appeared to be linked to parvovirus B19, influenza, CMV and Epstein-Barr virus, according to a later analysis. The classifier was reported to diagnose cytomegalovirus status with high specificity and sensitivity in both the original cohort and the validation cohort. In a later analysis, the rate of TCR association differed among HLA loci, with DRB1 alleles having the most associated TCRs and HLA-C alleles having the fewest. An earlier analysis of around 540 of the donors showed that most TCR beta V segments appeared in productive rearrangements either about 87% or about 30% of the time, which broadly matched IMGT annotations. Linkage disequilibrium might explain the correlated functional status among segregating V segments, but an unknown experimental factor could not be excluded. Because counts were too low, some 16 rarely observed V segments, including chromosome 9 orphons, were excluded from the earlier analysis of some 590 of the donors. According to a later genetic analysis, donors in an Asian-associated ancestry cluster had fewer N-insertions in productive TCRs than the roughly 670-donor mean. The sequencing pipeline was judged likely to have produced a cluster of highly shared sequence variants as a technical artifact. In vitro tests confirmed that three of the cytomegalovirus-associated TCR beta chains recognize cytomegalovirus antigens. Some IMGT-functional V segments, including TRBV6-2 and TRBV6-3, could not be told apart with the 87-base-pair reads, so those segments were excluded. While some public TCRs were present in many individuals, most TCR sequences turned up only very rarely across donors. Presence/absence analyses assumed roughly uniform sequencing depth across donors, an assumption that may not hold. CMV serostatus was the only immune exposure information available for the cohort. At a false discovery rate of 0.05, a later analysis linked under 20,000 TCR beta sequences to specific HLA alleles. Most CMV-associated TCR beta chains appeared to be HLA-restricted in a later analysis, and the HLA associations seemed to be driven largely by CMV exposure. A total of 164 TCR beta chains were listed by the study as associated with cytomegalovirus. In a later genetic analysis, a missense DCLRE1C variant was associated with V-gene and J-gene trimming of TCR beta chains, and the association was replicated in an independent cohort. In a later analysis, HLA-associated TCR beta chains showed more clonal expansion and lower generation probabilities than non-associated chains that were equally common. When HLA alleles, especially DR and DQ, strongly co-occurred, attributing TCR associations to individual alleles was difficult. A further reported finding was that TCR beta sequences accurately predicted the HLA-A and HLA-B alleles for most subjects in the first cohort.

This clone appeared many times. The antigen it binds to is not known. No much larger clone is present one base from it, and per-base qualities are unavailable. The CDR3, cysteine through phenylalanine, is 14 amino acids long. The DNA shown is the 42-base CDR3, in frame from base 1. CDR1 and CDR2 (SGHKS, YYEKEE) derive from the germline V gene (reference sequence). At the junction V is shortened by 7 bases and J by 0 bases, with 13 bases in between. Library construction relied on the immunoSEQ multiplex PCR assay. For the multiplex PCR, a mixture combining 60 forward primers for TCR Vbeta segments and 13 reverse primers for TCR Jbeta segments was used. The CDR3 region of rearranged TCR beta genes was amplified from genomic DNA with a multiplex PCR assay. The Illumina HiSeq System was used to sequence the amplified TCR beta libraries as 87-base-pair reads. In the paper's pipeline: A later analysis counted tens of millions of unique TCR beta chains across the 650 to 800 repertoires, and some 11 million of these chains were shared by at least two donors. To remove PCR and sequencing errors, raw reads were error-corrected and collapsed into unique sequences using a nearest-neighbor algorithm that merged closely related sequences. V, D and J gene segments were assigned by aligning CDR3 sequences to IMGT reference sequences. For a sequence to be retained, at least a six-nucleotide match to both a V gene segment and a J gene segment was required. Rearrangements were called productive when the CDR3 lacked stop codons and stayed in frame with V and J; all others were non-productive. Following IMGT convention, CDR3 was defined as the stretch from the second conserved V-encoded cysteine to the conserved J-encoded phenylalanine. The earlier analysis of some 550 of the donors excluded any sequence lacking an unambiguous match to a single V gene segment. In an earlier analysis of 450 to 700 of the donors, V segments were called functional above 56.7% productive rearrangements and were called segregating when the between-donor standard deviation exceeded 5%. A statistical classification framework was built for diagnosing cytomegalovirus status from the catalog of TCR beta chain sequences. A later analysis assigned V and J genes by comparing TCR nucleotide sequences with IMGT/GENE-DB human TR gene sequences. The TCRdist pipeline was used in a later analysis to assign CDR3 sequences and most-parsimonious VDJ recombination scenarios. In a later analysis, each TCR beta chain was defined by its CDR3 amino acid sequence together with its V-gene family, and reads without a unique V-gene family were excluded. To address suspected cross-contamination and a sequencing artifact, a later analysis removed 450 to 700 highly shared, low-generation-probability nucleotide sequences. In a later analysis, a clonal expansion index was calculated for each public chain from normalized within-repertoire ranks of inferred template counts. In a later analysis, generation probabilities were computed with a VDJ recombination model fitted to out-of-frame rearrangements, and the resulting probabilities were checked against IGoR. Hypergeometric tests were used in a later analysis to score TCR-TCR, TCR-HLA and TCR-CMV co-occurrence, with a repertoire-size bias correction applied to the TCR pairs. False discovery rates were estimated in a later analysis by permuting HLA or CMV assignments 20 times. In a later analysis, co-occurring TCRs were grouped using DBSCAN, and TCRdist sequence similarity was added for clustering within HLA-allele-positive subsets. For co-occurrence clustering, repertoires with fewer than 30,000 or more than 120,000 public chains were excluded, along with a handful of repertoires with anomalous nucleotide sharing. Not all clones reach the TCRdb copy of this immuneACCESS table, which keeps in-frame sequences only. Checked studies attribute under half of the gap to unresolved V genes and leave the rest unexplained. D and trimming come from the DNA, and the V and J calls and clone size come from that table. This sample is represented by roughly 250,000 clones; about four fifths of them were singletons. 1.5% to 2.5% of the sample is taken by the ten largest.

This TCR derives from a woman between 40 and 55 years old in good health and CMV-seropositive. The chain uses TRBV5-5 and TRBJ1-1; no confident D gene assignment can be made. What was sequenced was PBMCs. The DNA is TGTGCCAGCTTCATCGCTATCATGAACACTGAAGCTTTCTTT. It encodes CASFIAIMNTEAFF. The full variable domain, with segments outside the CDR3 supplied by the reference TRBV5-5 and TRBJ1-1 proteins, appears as DAGVTQSPTHLIKTRGQQVTLRCSPISGHKSVSWYQQVLGQGPQFIFQYYEKEERGRGNFPDRFSARQFPNYSSELNVNALLLGDSALYLCASFIAIMNTEAFFGQGTRLTVV.